This T cell receptor beta chain was captured in a study of shared clonotypes between healthy human individuals. CDR3 size: 16 residues. The V gene's germline CDR1 is KGHSH and CDR2 LQKENI. The V segment lost 8 bases and the J segment 6 bases; nucleotides outside the gene matches: 9. The protocol was immunoSEQ multiplex PCR, while the TCRdb copy is restricted to in-frame clones and leaves out a portion. The table has around 2.5 million clones, approximately 94% seen once; the top ten hold about 0.34%. This receptor was identified in a man aged 18 to 29 in good health. Some clones in this sample may be carry-over from other donors' samples. Material for sequencing was naive CD4+ T cells from PBMCs. Stated subset: CD45RA+ positively selected. The chain employs TRBV18 and TRBJ2-2; TRBD2 matches 13 bases. The CDR3 region has the DNA TGTGCCAGCCGCGGGACTAGCGGGGCCCTCGCCGGGGAGCTGTTTTTT. Protein product: CASRGTSGALAGELFF. Drawing the rest from reference TRBV18 and TRBJ2-2, the complete variable domain is NAGVMQNPRHLVRRRGQEARLRCSPMKGHSHVYWYRQLPEEGLKFMVYLQKENIIDESGMPKERFSAEFPKEGPSILRIQQVVRGDSAAYFCASRGTSGALAGELFFGEGSRLTVL.